The T cell receptor beta chain under discussion was sequenced for a study of blood T cell repertoires in COVID-19 (TCRdb year 2020). Context from the whole study: Samples from collaborators originated in the United States, Italy and Spain and spanned both the acute and convalescent phases of COVID-19. The material from the prospective study consisted of cDNA or gDNA derived from T cells, B-cell-depleted T cells, or PBMCs. Deeply sampled blood TCRbeta repertoires from subjects exposed to, actively infected with, or recovered from COVID-19 were included in the dataset. The repertoires were released in a freely available public database intended as a resource for research on the immune response to SARS-CoV-2. Samples were obtained from the ongoing ImmuneRACE study (first 160 participants) and from about 1,300 subjects provided by 6 global collaborators. Nearly every sample came with metadata listing a de-identified subject ID, COVID-19 status, age in years and sex. Where available, HLA class I and class II types were taken from metadata supplied by the sample provider and were not determined by assay-based typing.

This clone was counted a single time. What antigen it recognizes has not been identified. No much larger clone is present one base from it, and per-base qualities are unavailable. Via the germline V gene, CDR1 is SQVTM and CDR2 ANQGSEA. Trimming removed 3 bases from V and 2 bases from J, leaving 9 bases between the germline ends. There are 13 amino acids in the CDR3, from cysteine to phenylalanine inclusive. Only the CDR3 part of the read is kept: 39 bases, read in frame from the first base. TCRbeta CDR3 regions were amplified from genomic DNA using the immunoSEQ Assay, a bias-controlled multiplex PCR. Turning to the authors' computational methods: The number of nucleated cells in each sample was estimated from the amplification of reference gene primers within the assay. To quantify the absolute abundance of each unique TCRbeta CDR3 rearrangement, sequence reads were collapsed and filtered. For each sample, productive Simpson clonality was calculated by taking the square root of Simpson's diversity index across productive rearrangements. The clones in this table, taken by TCRdb from immuneACCESS, are in-frame only. Not every clone is retained; where verified, under half of the shortfall comes from an unresolved V gene, and the cause of the rest is unknown. V and J calls and clone size are copied from that table; D and trimming were computed from the DNA. The sample records some 240,000 clones, approximately 90% of which are singletons. Over 0.75% of the sample lies in the top ten.

What the authors observed across the whole study: How much clinical and demographic metadata was included differed by source and by participant, and the metadata was provided uncurated.

In Seattle, one collaborating source enrolled patients while the infection was active and tracked those patients longitudinally over the course of disease. Whole blood was collected in K2EDTA tubes by collaborating institutions according to the institutions' own protocols. For TCRbeta analysis, collaborator samples were shipped as frozen whole blood, as isolated PBMCs, or as DNA extracted from either sample type. The material sequenced was peripheral blood. The rearrangement joined TRBV29-1 to TRBJ2-3; the D region possibly corresponds to TRBD2 (5 bases align). This TCR was sampled from a man aged 55 to 70 with COVID-19, enrolled during active disease. The CDR3 loop reads CSVDRGYTDTQYF. The DNA reads as follows: TGCAGCGTTGATCGGGGTTACACAGATACGCAGTATTTT.